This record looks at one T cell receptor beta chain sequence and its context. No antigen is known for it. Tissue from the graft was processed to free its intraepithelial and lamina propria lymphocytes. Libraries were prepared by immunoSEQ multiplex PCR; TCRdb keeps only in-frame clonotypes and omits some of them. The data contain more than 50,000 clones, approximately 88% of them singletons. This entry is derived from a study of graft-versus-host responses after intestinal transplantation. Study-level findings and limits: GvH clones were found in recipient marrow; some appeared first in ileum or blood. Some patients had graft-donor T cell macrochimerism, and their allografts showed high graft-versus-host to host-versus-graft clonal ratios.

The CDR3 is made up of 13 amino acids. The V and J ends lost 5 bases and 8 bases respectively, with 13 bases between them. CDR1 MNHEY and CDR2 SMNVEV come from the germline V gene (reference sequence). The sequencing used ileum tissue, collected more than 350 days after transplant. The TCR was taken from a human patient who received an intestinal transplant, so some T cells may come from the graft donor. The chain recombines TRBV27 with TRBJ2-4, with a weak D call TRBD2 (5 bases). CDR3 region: CASSPGVLYIQYF. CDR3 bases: TGTGCCAGCAGTCCCGGGGTCTTGTACATTCAGTACTTC.